The 15 T cell receptor beta chains below come from one sample, sequenced in a study of response to subunit inactivated influenza vaccine. Using its own MiXCR run on the RT-PCR reads, TCRdb lists one record per CDR3 protein. The table lists hundreds of thousands of distinct CDR3 sequences, 25% of them singletons. Sample: CD4+ T cells sorted from PBMCs, taken 5 days after vaccination. The receptors derive from a man between 50 and 59 years old who received an inactivated influenza vaccine.

A few counts support this clonotype. V and J are TRBV20-1 and TRBJ2-7; 7 nucleotides line up with TRBD2. The CDR3 length is 14 residues. J lost 0 bases, V lost 1 base, and 3 bases had no gene match. The germline V gene encodes CDR1 DFQATT and CDR2 SNEGSKA (reference sequence). CDR3 region: CSARGGGTSYEQYF. CDR3 sequence (DNA): TGCAGTGCTAGAGGGGGGGGGACCTCCTACGAGCAGTACTTC.

In this sample, this clonotype turned up a few times. The chain links TRBV7-8 to TRBJ2-3, with D possibly TRBD1 on 6 matching bases. V lost 3 bases, J lost 4 bases, and 8 bases lay in between. The CDR3 is 13 residues long. CDR1 SGHVS and CDR2 FQNEAQ come from the germline V gene. CDR3 protein: CASSFQGSDTQYF. CDR3 nucleotides: TGTGCCAGCAGCTTTCAGGGGTCAGATACGCAGTATTTT.

This clonotype was seen a few times. The J gene is TRBJ2-3, the V gene TRBV7-2, with 9 bases lining up with TRBD2. Looked up from germline, CDR1 is SGHTA and CDR2 is FQGNSA. V gave up 4 bases and J gave up 3 bases; unmatched junction bases: 2. The CDR3 length is 14 residues. CDR3 sequence: CASSSSGNTDTQYF. CDR3 DNA sequence: TGTGCCAGCAGCTCTAGCGGGAATACAGATACGCAGTATTTT.

This clonotype was detected only a few times. The chain is built from TRBV12-3 or TRBV12-4 and TRBJ1-3; D gene unclear. The CDR3 contains 15 residues. The germline V and J ends were trimmed by 1 base and 0 bases, with 7 bases remaining between them. The CDR3, as DNA: TGTGCCAGCAGTTTAGGTACTAGCTCTGGAAACACCATATATTTT. This encodes CASSLGTSSGNTIYF.

The J gene is TRBJ2-7, the V gene TRBV29-1, with 11 bases lining up with TRBD2. This CDR3 spans 14 amino acids. Unmatched junction bases numbered 8, after V lost 6 bases and J lost 4 bases. Germline assignment: CDR1 SQVTM and CDR2 ANQGSEA. CDR3 bases: TGCAGCGTGGCCGCTAGCGGGAGGACATACGAGCAGTACTTC. This gives the protein CSVAASGRTYEQYF.

The CDR3 sequence: CAIRPQGASYNEQFF. The CDR3 DNA is TGTGCCATCAGGCCACAGGGGGCTTCTTACAATGAGCAGTTCTTC. This chain joins TRBV10-3 and TRBJ2-1, with 9 nucleotides matching TRBD1. Germline V gene lookup returns CDR1 ENHRY and CDR2 SYGVKD. The V gene end was trimmed by 6 bases and the J gene end by 4 bases; junction bases not matched to a gene: 7. CDR3 size: 15 residues.

The chain has TRBV5-1 and TRBJ1-2, with D unresolved. Per the germline V gene, CDR1 is SGHRS and CDR2 is YFSETQ. This CDR3 is 14 amino acids long. V lost 0 bases, J lost 2 bases, and 8 bases lay in between. The CDR3 protein is CASSLEVVNYGYTF. The CDR3 nucleotides are TGCGCCAGCAGCTTGGAAGTAGTGAACTATGGCTACACCTTC.

The gene calls are TRBV4-3 and TRBJ2-6; D might be TRBD1 (5 bases). The CDR3 loop spans 18 amino acids. V was clipped by 4 bases and J by 0 bases, with 16 bases between them. From germline, CDR1 is LGHNA and CDR2 YSLEER. CDR3 coding DNA: TGCGCCAGCAGCCGACAGTCGATATACGCCTCTGGGGCCAACGTCCTGACTTTC. The encoded protein is CASSRQSIYASGANVLTF.

The CDR3 region is CASSKDWSKYF. CDR3 sequence (DNA): TGTGCCAGCAGCAAAGATTGGTCCAAGTACTTC. The rearrangement uses TRBV21-1 and TRBJ2-7. TRBV21-1 is a known pseudogene. The CDR3 totals 11 residues.

The rearrangement uses TRBV6-2 or TRBV6-3 and TRBJ2-1, with D hard to call. The V gene's germline CDR1 is MNHEY and CDR2 SVGEGT. The V and J ends lost 4 bases and 9 bases respectively, with 10 bases between them. The CDR3 runs to 12 residues. The CDR3 DNA reads as TGTGCCAGCAGTTTACTGGGTTTTGAGCAGTTCTTC. Translation gives CASSLLGFEQFF.

This clonotype was recorded at least ten times. This sequence joins TRBV20-1 and TRBJ1-5; 12 nucleotides agree with TRBD1. Germline-derived CDR1 and CDR2 are DFQATT and SNEGSKA (reference sequence). This CDR3 has 13 amino acids. V shed 6 bases, J shed 6 bases, and the junction held 3 bases outside the gene matches. CDR3 in amino acids: CSAGTGGSQPQHF. In DNA, the CDR3 is TGCAGTGCCGGGACAGGGGGCAGTCAGCCCCAGCATTTT.

This clonotype appeared many times. This sequence joins TRBV5-1 and TRBJ2-3; TRBD2 matches 10 bases. With 6 bases clipped from V and 3 bases from J, the junction kept 7 bases outside the gene matches. There are 15 residues in the CDR3. CDR1 and CDR2 (germline): SGHRS, YFSETQ. CDR3 DNA sequence: TGCGCCAGCACTACTAGCGGGGTCAGAACAGATACGCAGTATTTT. Its protein product is CASTTSGVRTDTQYF.

This clonotype was counted only a few times. This chain links TRBV11-1 with TRBJ2-5; D is perhaps TRBD1 (5 bases). The ends were cut back, 5 bases at V and 10 bases at J, with 17 bases in the middle. Germline-derived CDR1 and CDR2 are SGHAT and FQDESV (reference sequence). This CDR3 is 13 amino acids long. The CDR3 loop is CASSPRTPKVQYF. In nucleotides, the CDR3 is TGTGCCAGCAGCCCCCGGACACCGAAGGTCCAGTACTTC.

This clonotype has only a few counts. This chain links TRBV5-1 with TRBJ2-1; D not certain. The CDR3 totals 15 residues. Germline V gene lookup returns CDR1 SGHRS and CDR2 YFSETQ. The V end lost 0 bases, the J end lost 0 bases, and 7 bases lay between the germline ends. CDR3 region: CASSLEPSSYNEQFF. The CDR3 region has the DNA TGCGCCAGCAGCTTGGAACCGAGCTCCTACAATGAGCAGTTCTTC.

In its sample, this clonotype was seen a few times. This rearrangement joins TRBV7-2 to TRBJ2-7; 9 nucleotides line up with TRBD1. The junction had 7 bases not matched to a gene; V was cut back by 5 bases and J by 5 bases. This CDR3 is built from 14 residues. CDR1 SGHTA and CDR2 FQGNSA come from the germline V gene. Here the CDR3 DNA reads TGTGCCAGCAGCCGCCCGGGACAGGGAAACGAGCAGTACTTC. Protein product: CASSRPGQGNEQYF.